This T cell receptor (beta chain) was profiled in a study of cytomegalovirus exposure and HLA in healthy donors. The CDR3 contains 15 residues. With 5 bases removed from V and 4 bases from J, the gap between germline ends came to 17 bases. Looked up from germline, CDR1 is SGHAT and CDR2 is FQNNGV. Points from the study as a whole: In a later analysis, V- and J-gene trimming of beta chains associated with a DCLRE1C missense variant, replicated independently. Researchers left out some V segments, among them TRBV6-2 and TRBV6-3, as indistinguishable. It was reported that the classifier diagnosed cytomegalovirus status with high specificity and sensitivity in both the original and validation cohorts.

The study ran its PCR with 60 Vbeta and 13 Jbeta primers. Clones were sequenced by immunoSEQ multiplex PCR, and TCRdb holds only the in-frame ones, with some missing. Counted here are hundreds of thousands of clones, about 75% occurring once; the ten biggest clones make up 1.5% to 2%. About this clone itself: The antigen is unknown.

This TCR was sampled from a woman in her 30s in good health and CMV-seronegative. J is TRBJ1-1 and V is TRBV11-2; D is uncertain. The specimen was PBMCs. The CDR3 protein is CASSQLRTRGTEAFF. CDR3 sequence (DNA): TGTGCCAGCAGCCAACTTCGGACCCGGGGCACTGAAGCTTTCTTT.